This TCR beta chain was recovered during a study of Tregs in tolerant kidney transplant recipients (dated by TCRdb to between 2018 and 2020). Some background on the complete study: Related donors were used in the transplants with nonmyeloablative bone marrow transplantation, and mixed chimerism was transient in the human trials. The study applied TCRbeta sequencing to find donor-specific regulatory T cells before combined kidney and bone marrow transplantation and then followed those same cells after transplant.

Genomic DNA was extracted from sorted cells with the QIAGEN DNeasy Blood and Tissue Kit for TCRbeta CDR3 sequencing. High-throughput TCRbeta CDR3 sequencing, including PCR amplification with bias correction and internal controls, was performed commercially through immunoSEQ. The study's processing was this. A unique productive TCRbeta sequence was defined by the CDR3 nucleotide sequence when primers matched, and otherwise by the CDR3 amino acid sequence together with the Vbeta and Jbeta genes. To correct sorting error, sequences shared between sorted populations at a frequency ratio of 2:1 or less were removed; the rest were assigned to the higher population. Sequences were defined as donor-reactive when expanded at least 5-fold in CFSE-low cells versus unstimulated cells and present at a frequency of at least 0.01% in CFSE-low cells. Jensen-Shannon divergence calculated on the top 100 TCRbeta sequences ranked by frequency was used to measure repertoire divergence. For samples with multiple sequencing runs, sorting error was corrected in each run separately before the runs were combined. TCRdb limited this immuneACCESS table to in-frame rearrangements with V and J called. A share of clones is missing; checked studies link under half to unresolved V genes, and the rest is unexplained. That table supplies the V and J calls and clone size; D and trimming were determined from the DNA. Recorded for this sample are approximately 98,000 clones; 85% to 90% of them occurred a single time. The biggest ten clones account for approximately 0.35% of the sample.

Taken with the paper, the label for time point translates to: blood sample drawn before combined kidney and bone marrow transplant. Unstimulated Tregs (CD4+CD25+CD127-), CD4+ non-Tregs (CD4+CD25-), CD4 and CD8 cells were FACS-sorted from thawed PBMCs. A few combined kidney and bone marrow transplant recipients from the ITN036ST trial were included as patients, and samples were available only from these trial subjects. Healthy control blood was processed by Ficoll density gradient to PBMCs and cryopreserved; patient PBMCs were collected before and after transplant. What the study reported, not specific to this receptor: Although technical replication error seemed to be minimal, the question of biological reproducibility was not addressed directly. Donor-specific Treg expansion was found to exceed global Treg expansion in tolerant patients, suggesting antigen-driven rather than nonspecific expansion. Because the PCR primers were changed over time for some patients, nucleotide-level comparison could not be performed across the samples from those patients. Because only a small number of patients were included, the study had limitations, and the results will need to be validated in larger populations as well as under other immunosuppression protocols. Expanding Tregs with activated donor B cells appeared to identify the most biologically relevant and donor-specific TCRbeta repertoire.

Relative to germline, V is 6 bases shorter and J is 4 bases shorter, with 16 bases between their ends. CDR1 and CDR2, per the germline V gene (reference sequence), are MNHNY and SVGAGI. The CDR3 runs 15 residues from the cysteine to the phenylalanine. Left in the record is the CDR3 DNA by itself, 45 bases read in frame from the first base. Turning to this clone: Its binding antigen is unknown. Base qualities are not recorded, but no much larger clone differs from it by a single base.

Sequencing was performed on CD4+ T cells from blood, taken before the transplant. This sequence uses TRBV6-6 and TRBJ2-1; a weak D assignment points to TRBD2 (5 bases agree). The clonotype was recovered from a human donor who received a combined kidney and bone marrow transplant. The CDR3 amino acid sequence is: CASSLRTAAYNEQFF. The DNA reads as follows: TGTGCCAGCAGCCTGAGGACTGCCGCTTACAATGAGCAGTTCTTC.